These T cell receptor beta chains were read from a single sample in a study of blood T cell repertoires in COVID-19. The table came from immunoSEQ multiplex PCR; TCRdb's copy has only in-frame clones and leaves some out. The sample records about 280,000 clones, 65% to 90% being singletons. Sample: peripheral blood. The receptors were gathered from a man between 50 and 59 years old with active or convalescent COVID-19. Both conserved end residues are part of each CDR3. Fields, in order: CDR3 DNA, CDR3 protein, D gene, V gene, J gene, clone size. The D gene is left open where the match is weak. Size tells how often a clone was seen (once, few, many) or the class of an expanded clone, and some rows leave it out.

cdr3_nt: TGTGCCAGCTGGGGGACAGGGGCTAACTATGGCTACACCTTC
cdr3_aa: CASWGTGANYGYTF
d_call: TRBD1
v_call: TRBV19
j_call: TRBJ1-2
clone_size: NA

cdr3_nt: TGCGCCAGCAGCCCTGGGGACAGTAGCTCTGGAAACACCATATATTTT
cdr3_aa: CASSPGDSSSGNTIYF
d_call: TRBD1
v_call: TRBV5-1
j_call: TRBJ1-3
clone_size: NA

cdr3_nt: TGTGCCAGCAAAGGGGAACGGTCCTACAATGAGCAGTTCTTC
cdr3_aa: CASKGERSYNEQFF
d_call: NA
v_call: TRBV6-5
j_call: TRBJ2-1
clone_size: NA

cdr3_nt: TGTGCCTGGAAACAGGGGCGGCCTGAAGCTTTCTTT
cdr3_aa: CAWKQGRPEAFF
d_call: TRBD1
v_call: TRBV30
j_call: TRBJ1-1
clone_size: once

cdr3_nt: TGTGCCAGCAGCCAAGAAAGGACAGCCTACTATGGCTACACCTTC
cdr3_aa: CASSQERTAYYGYTF
d_call: NA
v_call: TRBV3-1/TRBV3-2
j_call: TRBJ1-2
clone_size: NA

cdr3_nt: TGTGCCAGCAGCAGAAGGGGGCAGTACAGCACCGGGGAGCTGTTTTTT
cdr3_aa: CASSRRGQYSTGELFF
d_call: TRBD1
v_call: TRBV13
j_call: TRBJ2-2
clone_size: NA

cdr3_nt: TGTGCCAGCAGCTCGCCCTATGTTAATTCACCCCTCCACTTT
cdr3_aa: CASSSPYVNSPLHF
d_call: NA
v_call: TRBV7-2
j_call: TRBJ1-6
clone_size: NA

cdr3_nt: TGTGCCAGCAGCTTCCGGCCCAGACAGGGGGCTGAAAAACTGTTTTTT
cdr3_aa: CASSFRPRQGAEKLFF
d_call: TRBD1
v_call: TRBV7-3
j_call: TRBJ1-4
clone_size: NA

cdr3_nt: TGTGCCAGCAGCCAACAGCCGGACAGGCGGGATGGCTACACCTTC
cdr3_aa: CASSQQPDRRDGYTF
d_call: TRBD1
v_call: TRBV4-2
j_call: TRBJ1-2
clone_size: NA

cdr3_nt: TGTGCCAGCAGGAAGACAGGGTCTAATTCACCCCTCCACTTT
cdr3_aa: CASRKTGSNSPLHF
d_call: TRBD1
v_call: TRBV2
j_call: TRBJ1-6
clone_size: NA

cdr3_nt: TGCGCCAGCGCCCCGGGGGGCGCAGACACAGATACGCAGTATTTT
cdr3_aa: CASAPGGADTDTQYF
d_call: NA
v_call: TRBV4-3
j_call: TRBJ2-3
clone_size: NA

cdr3_nt: TGTGCCAGCAGTTTCCACTTCTCCAATTCACCCCTCCACTTT
cdr3_aa: CASSFHFSNSPLHF
d_call: NA
v_call: TRBV28
j_call: TRBJ1-6
clone_size: NA

cdr3_nt: TGTGCCAGCAGTGACTGGGGCCGACAGGGTGGGACTGAAGCTTTCTTT
cdr3_aa: CASSDWGRQGGTEAFF
d_call: TRBD1
v_call: TRBV25-1
j_call: TRBJ1-1
clone_size: NA

cdr3_nt: TGTGCCAGCAGCGGTGGCCGGACTTATGGCTACACCTTC
cdr3_aa: CASSGGRTYGYTF
d_call: NA
v_call: TRBV9
j_call: TRBJ1-2
clone_size: NA

cdr3_nt: TGTGCCAGCAGTTTATCCGGACAGGGAAGTTCACCCCTCCACTTT
cdr3_aa: CASSLSGQGSSPLHF
d_call: TRBD1
v_call: TRBV27
j_call: TRBJ1-6
clone_size: NA

cdr3_nt: TGTGCCAGCAGCCCAGTACAGAGCTCTGGGGCCAACGTCCTGACTTTC
cdr3_aa: CASSPVQSSGANVLTF
d_call: NA
v_call: TRBV11-2
j_call: TRBJ2-6
clone_size: NA

cdr3_nt: TGTGCCAGCAGCCAGGAACTAGCGGGCCACTACGAGCAGTACTTC
cdr3_aa: CASSQELAGHYEQYF
d_call: TRBD2
v_call: TRBV4-2
j_call: TRBJ2-7
clone_size: NA

cdr3_nt: TGTGCCAGCAGCTTAGCTAGTTACGAGCAGTACTTC
cdr3_aa: CASSLASYEQYF
d_call: NA
v_call: TRBV11-2
j_call: TRBJ2-7
clone_size: NA

cdr3_nt: TGTGCCAGCAGCCAAGAGAGCGGAGAGAGCTCCTACGAGCAGTACTTC
cdr3_aa: CASSQESGESSYEQYF
d_call: NA
v_call: TRBV3-1/TRBV3-2
j_call: TRBJ2-7
clone_size: NA

cdr3_nt: TGTGCCAGCAGCTTATTGGGGACAAGCTCCTACGAGCAGTACTTC
cdr3_aa: CASSLLGTSSYEQYF
d_call: NA
v_call: TRBV7-2
j_call: TRBJ2-7
clone_size: NA

cdr3_nt: TGTGCCACCTCGCGGCAAAAGATCTCAGGTGGGGCAAACACCATATATTTT
cdr3_aa: CATSRQKISGGANTIYF
d_call: NA
v_call: TRBV24-1
j_call: TRBJ1-3
clone_size: NA

cdr3_nt: TGCGCCAGCAGTTACCTACAGGGGGCTAGCGGCTACACCTTC
cdr3_aa: CASSYLQGASGYTF
d_call: TRBD1
v_call: TRBV4-3
j_call: TRBJ1-2
clone_size: once

cdr3_nt: TGTGCCAGCAGCCAAATTCTCAGCACTGAAGCTTTCTTT
cdr3_aa: CASSQILSTEAFF
d_call: NA
v_call: TRBV3-1/TRBV3-2
j_call: TRBJ1-1
clone_size: NA

cdr3_nt: TGTGCCAGTACCACGGGGGTAGGGGTCCAGGGAGAAAAACTGTTTTTT
cdr3_aa: CASTTGVGVQGEKLFF
d_call: NA
v_call: TRBV19
j_call: TRBJ1-4
clone_size: NA

cdr3_nt: TGTGCCAGCAGCCTTGCGGGGATTCAGCCCCAGCATTTT
cdr3_aa: CASSLAGIQPQHF
d_call: NA
v_call: TRBV5-8
j_call: TRBJ1-5
clone_size: few

cdr3_nt: TGTGCCAGTAGTGATACTAGCACAGATACGCAGTATTTT
cdr3_aa: CASSDTSTDTQYF
d_call: NA
v_call: TRBV19
j_call: TRBJ2-3
clone_size: once

cdr3_nt: TGCGCCAGCAGCTTGGGGCGTGGGGCCCAGAACACTGAAGCTTTCTTT
cdr3_aa: CASSLGRGAQNTEAFF
d_call: NA
v_call: TRBV5-1
j_call: TRBJ1-1
clone_size: NA

cdr3_nt: TGTGCCAGCAGTTTACGACAGTCACCCCTCCACTTT
cdr3_aa: CASSLRQSPLHF
d_call: NA
v_call: TRBV28
j_call: TRBJ1-6
clone_size: NA

cdr3_nt: TGTGCCAGCAGGCCCAGGGGTCGCAATGAGCAGTTCTTC
cdr3_aa: CASRPRGRNEQFF
d_call: NA
v_call: TRBV28
j_call: TRBJ2-1
clone_size: NA

cdr3_nt: TGCGCCAGCAGCTCAACACGACAGGGGGCGGGGCGCCGCTCCTACAATGAGCAGTTCTTC
cdr3_aa: CASSSTRQGAGRRSYNEQFF
d_call: TRBD1
v_call: TRBV5-1
j_call: TRBJ2-1
clone_size: NA

cdr3_nt: TGTGCCAGCAGTCCGGGGGGTGAGCAGTTCTTC
cdr3_aa: CASSPGGEQFF
d_call: TRBD2
v_call: TRBV28
j_call: TRBJ2-1
clone_size: few

cdr3_nt: TGTGCCAGCAGCCAAGGGCCGGGACAGGGACAAGAGACCCAGTACTTC
cdr3_aa: CASSQGPGQGQETQYF
d_call: TRBD1
v_call: TRBV3-1/TRBV3-2
j_call: TRBJ2-5
clone_size: NA

cdr3_nt: TGCGCCAGCAGCTTGGCCGGAGCGAACACCGGGGAGCTGTTTTTT
cdr3_aa: CASSLAGANTGELFF
d_call: NA
v_call: TRBV5-1
j_call: TRBJ2-2
clone_size: NA

cdr3_nt: TGTGCCAGCAGTTTCGCTAGGTCCTACGAGCAGTACTTC
cdr3_aa: CASSFARSYEQYF
d_call: NA
v_call: TRBV2
j_call: TRBJ2-7
clone_size: NA

cdr3_nt: TGTGCCAGCAGTGAACAGGCAGGAGGTAATGAAAAACTGTTTTTT
cdr3_aa: CASSEQAGGNEKLFF
d_call: NA
v_call: TRBV6-1
j_call: TRBJ1-4
clone_size: NA

cdr3_nt: TGTGCCAGCACCCCGAGGAGTTTACCATACAATGAGCAGTTCTTC
cdr3_aa: CASTPRSLPYNEQFF
d_call: NA
v_call: TRBV9
j_call: TRBJ2-1
clone_size: NA

cdr3_nt: TGTGCCAGCAGCCCCCGGGACAGGATAAACACCGGGGAGCTGTTTTTT
cdr3_aa: CASSPRDRINTGELFF
d_call: TRBD1
v_call: TRBV3-1/TRBV3-2
j_call: TRBJ2-2
clone_size: NA

cdr3_nt: TGCGCCAGCAGCTTCCAGGGGAGTGGCACCGGGGAGCTGTTTTTT
cdr3_aa: CASSFQGSGTGELFF
d_call: NA
v_call: TRBV5-1
j_call: TRBJ2-2
clone_size: NA

cdr3_nt: TGTGCCAGCAGGGTAAGCCTAGATCAGCCCCAGCATTTT
cdr3_aa: CASRVSLDQPQHF
d_call: NA
v_call: TRBV12-3/TRBV12-4
j_call: TRBJ1-5
clone_size: NA

cdr3_nt: TGTGCCAGCAGCAACCCCTCCGGGACAGACTATAGCAATCAGCCCCAGCATTTT
cdr3_aa: CASSNPSGTDYSNQPQHF
d_call: NA
v_call: TRBV21-1
j_call: TRBJ1-5
clone_size: NA

cdr3_nt: TGTGCCAGCAGCCGACAGGTATCCTCTGGAAACACCATATATTTT
cdr3_aa: CASSRQVSSGNTIYF
d_call: NA
v_call: TRBV3-1/TRBV3-2
j_call: TRBJ1-3
clone_size: NA

cdr3_nt: TGTGCCAGTAGGGGGGGGCTGAGAGGGCGGCAAGAGACCCAGTACTTC
cdr3_aa: CASRGGLRGRQETQYF
d_call: NA
v_call: TRBV19
j_call: TRBJ2-5
clone_size: NA

cdr3_nt: TGTGCCAGCAGCGGCGGACAGGGGCCTAATGAAAAACTGTTTTTT
cdr3_aa: CASSGGQGPNEKLFF
d_call: TRBD1
v_call: TRBV7-9
j_call: TRBJ1-4
clone_size: NA

cdr3_nt: TGTGCCAGCAGCCAGGGGCCGGGAGGTGGTGGATCACCCCTCCACTTT
cdr3_aa: CASSQGPGGGGSPLHF
d_call: NA
v_call: TRBV3-1/TRBV3-2
j_call: TRBJ1-6
clone_size: NA

cdr3_nt: TGTGCCAGCTCACCAGTGGCGGGTGGAGGCGATGAGCAGTTCTTC
cdr3_aa: CASSPVAGGGDEQFF
d_call: NA
v_call: TRBV18
j_call: TRBJ2-1
clone_size: NA

cdr3_nt: TGTGCCAGCAGTGATATAGGGGTATTGGGGAACACCATATATTTT
cdr3_aa: CASSDIGVLGNTIYF
d_call: NA
v_call: TRBV25-1
j_call: TRBJ1-3
clone_size: NA

cdr3_nt: TGTGCCAGCAGCCAAGAAGCGTGGGTAGGAGATACGCAGTATTTT
cdr3_aa: CASSQEAWVGDTQYF
d_call: NA
v_call: TRBV3-1/TRBV3-2
j_call: TRBJ2-3
clone_size: NA

cdr3_nt: TGTGCCAGCAGCTCTTCGCCAGGGGATGGGAACATTCAGTACTTC
cdr3_aa: CASSSSPGDGNIQYF
d_call: NA
v_call: TRBV7-8
j_call: TRBJ2-4
clone_size: NA

cdr3_nt: TGTGCCAGCAGCCAAAGACTCGGGGGAGAGACCCAGTACTTC
cdr3_aa: CASSQRLGGETQYF
d_call: NA
v_call: TRBV28
j_call: TRBJ2-5
clone_size: few

cdr3_nt: TGTGCCAGCAGTACAAGACAGTCCTACGAGCAGTACTTC
cdr3_aa: CASSTRQSYEQYF
d_call: NA
v_call: TRBV6-5
j_call: TRBJ2-7
clone_size: NA